These T cell receptor beta chains were read from a single sample in a study of vaccination and CD4 T cells after COVID-19. Each CDR3 protein is one row after TCRdb ran MiXCR on the PCR reads. The sample includes some 6,800 distinct CDR3 sequences, around 72% of them seen just once. No cognate antigen is known for these TCRs. Sequencing was done on a sample of CD4+ T cells from blood, cultured in vitro. These receptor sequences come from a human donor who had recovered from COVID-19. CDR3s include the opening cysteine and the closing phenylalanine or tryptophan. D genes are given only for firm matches. Size is omitted from some rows. Given values are once, few, many or a class for expanded clones.

CDR3: CASSSLRTGTYNEQYF
DNA: TGTGCCAGCAGTTCCCTCCGGACAGGGACTTATAACGAGCAGTACTTC
size: medium-sized
D: TRBD1
V: TRBV6-5
J: TRBJ2-7

CDR3: CASLAGQGRPEAFF
DNA: TGTGCCAGCTTGGCAGGGCAGGGAAGGCCTGAAGCTTTCTTT
size: once
D: .
V: TRBV12-3/TRBV12-4
J: TRBJ1-1

CDR3: CASSPRTGTEAFF
DNA: TGTGCCAGCAGTCCCAGGACAGGCACTGAAGCTTTCTTT
size: .
D: TRBD1
V: TRBV27
J: TRBJ1-1

CDR3: CASKGGAGLYTEAFF
DNA: TGTGCCAGCAAAGGAGGGGCGGGTTTGTACACTGAAGCTTTCTTT
size: .
D: .
V: TRBV5-5
J: TRBJ1-1

CDR3: CASSEDRGGYGYTF
DNA: TGTGCCAGCAGCGAGGACAGGGGCGGCTATGGCTACACCTTC
size: .
D: TRBD1
V: TRBV2
J: TRBJ1-2

CDR3: CASSPRTGSENYGYTF
DNA: TGTGCCAGCTCACCGCGAACAGGGTCGGAAAACTATGGCTACACCTTC
size: .
D: .
V: TRBV18
J: TRBJ1-2

CDR3: CASRRTFLEDTEAFF
DNA: TGTGCCAGCAGGAGGACCTTCTTAGAGGACACTGAAGCTTTCTTT
size: .
D: .
V: TRBV6-4
J: TRBJ1-1

CDR3: CSARDAVGNQPQHF
DNA: TGCAGTGCTAGAGACGCGGTGGGCAATCAGCCCCAGCATTTT
size: .
D: .
V: TRBV20-1
J: TRBJ1-5

CDR3: CASSFTGTGDHGYTF
DNA: TGTGCCAGCAGCTTCACCGGGACAGGGGACCATGGCTACACCTTC
size: .
D: TRBD1
V: TRBV7-9
J: TRBJ1-2

CDR3: CATSIADRAENTIYF
DNA: TGTGCCACCAGCATAGCGGACAGGGCTGAAAACACCATATATTTT
size: .
D: TRBD1
V: TRBV15
J: TRBJ1-3

CDR3: CATKFMGSMNTEAFF
DNA: TGTGCTACCAAGTTTATGGGCAGCATGAACACTGAAGCTTTCTTT
size: medium-sized
D: .
V: TRBV27
J: TRBJ1-1

CDR3: CASSYSGNSNQPQHF
DNA: TGTGCCAGCAGTTACTCTGGAAATAGCAATCAGCCCCAGCATTTT
size: .
D: .
V: TRBV6-5
J: TRBJ1-5

CDR3: CATSGSHRGVWEQFF
DNA: TGTGCCACCAGTGGATCCCACAGGGGTGTTTGGGAGCAGTTCTTC
size: .
D: TRBD1
V: TRBV24-1
J: TRBJ2-1

CDR3: CASSYRGGTGLYSNQPQHF
DNA: TGTGCCAGCAGTTACCGTGGGGGCACAGGACTCTATAGCAATCAGCCCCAGCATTTT
size: .
D: .
V: TRBV6-2/TRBV6-3
J: TRBJ1-5

CDR3: CATSDLTGGRTTDTQYF
DNA: TGTGCCACCAGTGATCTGACAGGGGGTAGGACGACAGATACGCAGTATTTT
size: once
D: TRBD1
V: TRBV24-1
J: TRBJ2-3

CDR3: CASTPDWDTEAFF
DNA: TGTGCCAGCACCCCGGACTGGGACACTGAAGCTTTCTTT
size: .
D: .
V: TRBV2
J: TRBJ1-1

CDR3: CASSLIQGLSPLHF
DNA: TGTGCCAGCAGTTTAATACAGGGGCTCTCACCCCTCCACTTT
size: few
D: TRBD1
V: TRBV12-3/TRBV12-4
J: TRBJ1-6

CDR3: CASSAGGASNQPQHF
DNA: TGTGCCAGCAGCGCCGGGGGGGCCAGCAATCAGCCCCAGCATTTT
size: .
D: .
V: TRBV7-2
J: TRBJ1-5

CDR3: CASSRNPSASSYNEQFF
DNA: TGCGCCAGCAGCCGGAACCCTAGCGCGAGCTCCTACAATGAGCAGTTCTTC
size: .
D: .
V: TRBV4-3
J: TRBJ2-1

CDR3: CSASGGRAPQFF
DNA: TGCAGTGCTAGCGGCGGGAGGGCCCCCCAGTTCTTC
size: .
D: TRBD2
V: TRBV20-1
J: TRBJ2-1

CDR3: CASSFDRTDTQYF
DNA: TGTGCCAGCAGCTTTGACCGCACAGATACGCAGTATTTT
size: .
D: .
V: TRBV7-3
J: TRBJ2-3

CDR3: CSALRQAYNEQFF
DNA: TGCAGTGCCTTACGACAGGCCTACAATGAGCAGTTCTTC
size: .
D: .
V: TRBV20-1
J: TRBJ2-1

CDR3: CSAGTDSGSWNQYF
DNA: TGCAGTGCTGGGACAGACAGCGGGAGTTGGAACCAGTACTTC
size: .
D: .
V: TRBV20-1
J: TRBJ2-5

CDR3: CASSPAAVWRTDTQYF
DNA: TGTGCCAGCAGTCCCGCAGCGGTTTGGCGCACAGATACGCAGTATTTT
size: once
D: .
V: TRBV7-2
J: TRBJ2-3

CDR3: CASSGGPANYGYTF
DNA: TGTGCCAGCAGCGGGGGACCAGCTAACTATGGCTACACCTTC
size: .
D: .
V: TRBV11-2
J: TRBJ1-2

CDR3: CSARLLNRVPYSPLHF
DNA: TGCAGTGCTCGACTACTGAACAGGGTACCCTATTCACCCCTCCACTTT
size: once
D: .
V: TRBV20-1
J: TRBJ1-6

CDR3: CASSLLQTERTEAFF
DNA: TGTGCCAGCAGTTTGTTACAGACGGAGCGCACTGAAGCTTTCTTT
size: .
D: .
V: TRBV28
J: TRBJ1-1

CDR3: CASSPRRVSGEGQFF
DNA: TGTGCCAGCTCACCAAGGCGGGTCAGCGGGGAAGGACAGTTCTTC
size: .
D: TRBD2
V: TRBV18
J: TRBJ2-1

CDR3: CASSAGRQTLEQYF
DNA: TGTGCCAGCAGCGCCGGGAGACAAACTCTCGAGCAGTACTTC
size: .
D: .
V: TRBV9
J: TRBJ2-7

CDR3: CSAGRGTPNQPQHF
DNA: TGCAGTGCTGGCCGAGGGACGCCGAATCAGCCCCAGCATTTT
size: few
D: .
V: TRBV20-1
J: TRBJ1-5

CDR3: CASSYRGGNQPQHF
DNA: TGTGCCAGCAGTTACAGGGGCGGCAATCAGCCCCAGCATTTT
size: .
D: .
V: TRBV6-5
J: TRBJ1-5

CDR3: CSARTDSNYGYTF
DNA: TGCAGTGCTAGAACAGACTCTAACTATGGCTACACCTTC
size: .
D: .
V: TRBV20-1
J: TRBJ1-2